This TCR beta chain was sequenced in a study of identical twins. TCRdb analysed the 5' RACE reads with MiXCR anew, one entry per CDR3 protein. The data show around 490,000 distinct CDR3 sequences, about 20% seen once. V was clipped by 6 bases and J by 4 bases, with 18 bases between them. Germline CDR1 and CDR2: DFQATT and SNEGSKA (reference sequence). There are 14 residues in the CDR3. In this sample, this clonotype turned up a few times. These records were also assigned to another study, of yellow fever vaccine responses in identical twins.

The chain has TRBV20-1 and TRBJ1-1, with a tentative D call TRBD1 (5 bases). This receptor was taken from a young woman in good health. Sample: CD4+ T cells sorted from blood. The CDR3 coding sequence is TGCAGTGCCAGCGGTGAGGGGCGAGCCACTGAAGCTTTCTTT. This codes for CSASGEGRATEAFF.